The rows below give T cell receptor beta chains drawn from one sample of a study of blood T cell repertoires in COVID-19. Some clones are missing from TCRdb's copy, which holds only in-frame ones; the method was immunoSEQ multiplex PCR. The table records around 58,000 clones, 65% to 90% of them present only once. Sample: peripheral blood. These receptors were collected from a human donor in a cohort sampled during active COVID-19. Both conserved end residues are part of each CDR3. Rows give clone size only sometimes, using once, few, many, or a class for an expanded clone.

V	size	J	CDR3
TRBV7-2	NA	TRBJ2-4	CASSLDGPSGGAKNIQYF
TRBV7-4	NA	TRBJ2-5	CASSLGQGSRETQYF
TRBV4-3	NA	TRBJ1-3	CASSLGWTGGNTIYF
TRBV12-5	NA	TRBJ1-5	CASEGAGNQPQHF
TRBV30	few	TRBJ2-2	CACPGLAGLTGELFF
TRBV19	few	TRBJ2-1	CANPRDRDGNEQFF
TRBV7-3	NA	TRBJ2-5	CASSLMGQGQETQYF
TRBV9	NA	TRBJ2-3	CASSSNRGGRADTQYF
TRBV20-1	NA	TRBJ2-7	CSASPPWGAYEQYF
TRBV5-1	NA	TRBJ2-3	CASSLAGGGNADTQYF
TRBV11-3	NA	TRBJ1-1	CASSLGDTEAFF
TRBV29-1	NA	TRBJ1-2	CSVDWTGGGYGYTF
TRBV5-1	NA	TRBJ2-3	CAISTGDTDTQYF
TRBV5-1	NA	TRBJ1-6	CASSLWTGADSPLHF
TRBV4-1	NA	TRBJ2-3	CASSQDPPPSGTDTQYF
TRBV6-2/TRBV6-3	NA	TRBJ1-5	CASSYPNRGLNQPQHF
TRBV7-8	NA	TRBJ2-1	CASSLGSGGVNEQFF
TRBV11-3	NA	TRBJ2-7	CASSFFSDTYEQYF
TRBV6-4	few	TRBJ2-3	CASASSGGADTQYF
TRBV4-3	NA	TRBJ2-5	CASSQDSSGGGQETQYF
TRBV27	NA	TRBJ1-6	CASSLGSSYNSPLHF
TRBV12-2	NA	TRBJ2-1	CASRPGAGGLNEQFF
TRBV11-1	NA	TRBJ1-6	CASSLVGGNSPLHF
TRBV7-2	NA	TRBJ2-3	CASQDRVGDTQYF
TRBV9	NA	TRBJ2-1	CASSKTSGGAHNEQFF
TRBV14	NA	TRBJ1-2	CASSQDRTASNYGYTF
TRBV7-2	NA	TRBJ2-7	CASSFSGGVSEQYF
TRBV3-1/TRBV3-2	NA	TRBJ2-1	CASSQGAIRSSYNEQFF
TRBV6-2/TRBV6-3	NA	TRBJ1-2	CASSHLRQGGPEGYTF